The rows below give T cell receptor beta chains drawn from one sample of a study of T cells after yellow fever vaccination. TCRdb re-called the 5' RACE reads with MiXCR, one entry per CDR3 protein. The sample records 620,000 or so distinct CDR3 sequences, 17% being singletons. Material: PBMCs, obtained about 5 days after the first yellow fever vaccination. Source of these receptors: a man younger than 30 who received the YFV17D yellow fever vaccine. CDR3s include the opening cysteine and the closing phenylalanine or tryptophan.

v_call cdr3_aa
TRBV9 CASSVEHRTDTQYF
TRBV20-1 CSARDVPSWEQFF
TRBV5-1 CASRAGANVLTF
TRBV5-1 CASSLVQGDNSPLHF
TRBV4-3 CASSQEPEAKNIQYF
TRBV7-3 CASSPSGTVPEQYF
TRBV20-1 CSASSWGTNEKLFF
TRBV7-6 CASSFGTLGQPQHF
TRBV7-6 CATRRREGGTNEKLFF
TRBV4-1 CASSQDPTAYEQYF
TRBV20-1 CSATGQGAFFRAKNIQYF
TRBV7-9 CASSQFSRANEKLFF
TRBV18 CASSPQERVTGELFF
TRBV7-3 CASSNQRTDTQYF
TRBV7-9 CASRDFRDRVIDEQFF
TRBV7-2 CASSFAGGSYNEQFF
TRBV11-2 CASSLQVDGYTF
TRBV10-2 CASSPAARLSGYTF
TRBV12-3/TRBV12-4 CASSSPVGAEAFF
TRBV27 CASSTRTNEKLFF
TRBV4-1 CASSQARGTEAFF
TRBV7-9 CASNQKNRGASTEAFF
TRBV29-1 CSGFDRGNSGYTF
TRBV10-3 CAIKGNEAGNTIYF
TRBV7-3 CASSLSHSETQYF
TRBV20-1 CSATRLAGGVDTQYF
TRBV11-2 CACSLVTGSGENTGELFF
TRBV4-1 CASSQDPTGGHYGYTF
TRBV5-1 CASSLTGGAPGETQYF